This T cell receptor beta chain was profiled in a study of blood T cells in healthy people across ages. Study-wide background: About one barcoded beta molecule per two T cells was the capture yield of template switching. Findings and caveats of the study: PBMCs were not sorted, which prevented a conclusive comparison of naive versus antigen-experienced cells.

The V gene's germline CDR1 is SGHAT and CDR2 FQNNGV. V lost 4 bases to trimming and J lost 0 bases, with 13 bases between them. The CDR3 totals 17 residues. On this clonotype itself: Its matching antigen is unknown. The CDR3 carries no conserved terminal phenylalanine or tryptophan, so it likely arises from a read error.

Then a second PCR, running about 6 to 12 cycles, was carried out with a sample-barcoded 5' primer and a J-beta primer mix. A single record per CDR3 protein comes from TCRdb applying MiXCR to the 5' RACE reads. The sample records more than 900,000 distinct CDR3 sequences, 25% to 35% being singletons. These data also formed part of another study, on T cells of mothers and their children. That study adds: Per mother, over 9 million TCR beta CDR3 reads were obtained; per child, a few million.

The clonotype originates from a woman aged 40-49 years in good health. V usage is TRBV11-2 and J usage is TRBJ1-6; tentative D call: TRBD1 (5 bases). The sample was blood. CDR3 sequence reads: CASSSMLDSSYNSPLHC. The CDR3 nucleotides are TGTGCCAGCAGCTCGATGCTAGACAGCTCCTATAATTCACCCCTCCACTGT.